This T cell receptor (beta chain) came from a study of T cell changes during pregnancy in multiple sclerosis. This clone was detected once. Germline CDR1 SNHLY, CDR2 FYNNEI. The V and J ends lost 6 bases and 4 bases, in that order; junction bases with no gene match: 5. The CDR3 sequence is 15 residues long. Libraries were prepared by immunoSEQ multiplex PCR; TCRdb keeps only in-frame clonotypes and omits some of them. The table shows around 53,000 clones, with about 90% occurring only once. The sequence was obtained from a female donor with multiple sclerosis, enrolled in a pregnancy study. The chain joins TRBV2 to TRBJ1-6, with TRBD1 matching 8 bases. The material sequenced was CD4+ T cells from peripheral blood mononuclear cells, taken after pregnancy. The DNA for the CDR3 is TGTGCCAGCAGGGAGACAGGGGTGTATAATTCACCCCTCCACTTT. Its protein product is CASRETGVYNSPLHF.